Below are 14 T cell receptor beta chains sequenced from a single sample in a study of cytomegalovirus exposure and HLA in healthy donors. This PCR relied on a set of 60 Vbeta primers and 13 Jbeta primers. Profiled with immunoSEQ multiplex PCR; TCRdb holds only in-frame clones, not every one. The table shows some 110,000 clones, with roughly 69% occurring only once. The specimen sequenced was PBMCs. All receptors derive from a woman aged 40-49 years in good health and CMV-seropositive.

This clone was counted a few times. V usage is TRBV9 and J usage is TRBJ1-2, with TRBD1 as a possible D gene (6 bases). Germline V gene sequence: CDR1 SGDLS, CDR2 YYNGEE. V shed 3 bases and J shed 8 bases, with 11 bases lying between them. CDR3 length: 12 residues. CDR3: CASSGHREGYTF. The CDR3 DNA reads TGTGCCAGCAGCGGACACAGGGAAGGCTACACCTTC.

The V gene is TRBV25-1, the J gene TRBJ2-3; the D is unclear. Germline loops: CDR1 MGHDK, CDR2 SYGVNS. There are 16 residues in the CDR3. Trimming shortened V by 1 base and J by 8 bases, and 19 bases separated the two germline ends. This CDR3 reads CASSESPTKPTGTQYF. CDR3 nucleotide sequence: TGTGCCAGCAGTGAATCACCAACTAAGCCTACGGGTACGCAGTATTTT.

This clone was counted only a few times. The CDR3 sequence is CAISGSASGYDEQFF. CDR3 bases: TGTGCCATCAGTGGCTCGGCTAGCGGATACGATGAGCAGTTCTTC. This chain connects TRBV10-3 to TRBJ2-1, with 7 bases fitting TRBD2. The germline gives CDR1 ENHRY, CDR2 SYGVKD. This CDR3 is 15 amino acids long. The V and J ends lost 4 bases and 8 bases, in that order; junction bases with no gene match: 11.

The chain has TRBV7-2 and TRBJ2-3, with 7 bases fitting TRBD2. The CDR3 is made up of 15 amino acids. Losses at the gene ends were 2 bases for V and 3 bases for J; bases not matched to a gene: 5. From germline, CDR1 is SGHTA and CDR2 FQGNSA. CDR3 sequence: CASSLRGGSTDTQYF. In DNA, the CDR3 is TGTGCCAGCAGCTTACGGGGCGGGAGTACAGATACGCAGTATTTT.

This clone was counted between two and nine times. V usage is TRBV30 and J usage is TRBJ2-1, with TRBD2 matching over 12 bases. Germline assignment: CDR1 GTSNPN and CDR2 SVGIG (reference sequence). The ends lost 1 base at V and 9 bases at J; junction bases unmatched: 19. This CDR3 region has 19 residues. This CDR3 reads CAWSGRTSGIVALRREQFF. The DNA of the CDR3 is TGTGCCTGGAGTGGTAGGACTAGCGGGATTGTAGCCCTACGGCGTGAGCAGTTCTTC.

This chain links TRBV14 with TRBJ2-2; D is unclear. The CDR3 has 19 amino acids. Trimming pared 4 bases from V and 0 bases from J, leaving 21 bases between. Germline V gene lookup returns CDR1 SGHDN and CDR2 FVKESK. The CDR3 DNA follows: TGTGCCAGCAGCCCCCTCACAAGGTTCGGGTCGGCGAACACCGGGGAGCTGTTTTTT. Protein sequence: CASSPLTRFGSANTGELFF.

The chain joins TRBV11-2 to TRBJ2-2; maybe TRBD2 (6 bases). V lost 4 bases, J lost 4 bases, and 10 bases lay in between. The CDR3 has 14 amino acids. The germline gives CDR1 SGHAT, CDR2 FQNNGV. The CDR3 spells CASSSGLRTGELFF. Here the CDR3 DNA reads TGTGCCAGCAGCTCGGGACTTCGCACCGGGGAGCTGTTTTTT.

This chain joins TRBV6-1 and TRBJ2-2; 8 nucleotides align to TRBD1. The junction had 4 bases not matched to a gene; V was cut back by 8 bases and J by 2 bases. Germline V gives CDR1 MNHNS, CDR2 SASEGT. The CDR3 is 14 amino acids. In nucleotides, the CDR3 is TGTGCCAGCGGACAGGGAGTAAACACCGGGGAGCTGTTTTTT. This gives the protein CASGQGVNTGELFF.

Only a few counts were recorded for this clone. The genes are TRBV18 and TRBJ2-7; maybe TRBD1 (6 bases). V was trimmed by 5 bases and J by 3 bases, leaving 11 bases between them. The CDR3 extends over 13 amino acids. In germline, CDR1 is KGHSH, CDR2 LQKENI. CDR3 DNA sequence: TGTGCCAGCTCAGCACAAGGGGGCTACGAGCAGTACTTC. Protein sequence: CASSAQGGYEQYF. Variable domain in full (rest from reference TRBV18 and TRBJ2-7): NAGVMQNPRHLVRRRGQEARLRCSPMKGHSHVYWYRQLPEEGLKFMVYLQKENIIDESGMPKERFSAEFPKEGPSILRIQQVVRGDSAAYFCASSAQGGYEQYFGPGTRLTVT.

This clone was recorded once. The CDR3 DNA sequence: TGTGCCAGCAGCTCCGGGACAGGGGTTTTGCCCACTAATGAAAAACTGTTTTTT. It encodes CASSSGTGVLPTNEKLFF. The chain employs TRBV7-8 and TRBJ1-4, with TRBD1 matching 10 bases. The junction had 10 bases not matched to a gene; V was cut back by 4 bases and J by 2 bases. This CDR3 is built from 18 residues. Germline V gene lookup returns CDR1 SGHVS and CDR2 FQNEAQ.

CDR3 region: CASRPLAVGSYNEQFF. CDR3 nucleotide sequence: TGTGCCAGCAGACCACTAGCGGTAGGCTCCTACAATGAGCAGTTCTTC. The rearrangement joins TRBV4-2 to TRBJ2-1, with 8 nucleotides matching TRBD2. CDR3 length: 16 amino acids. The V and J ends lost 6 bases and 0 bases, in that order; junction bases with no gene match: 7. The germline CDR1 and CDR2 sequences are LGHNA and YNFKEQ.

The chain couples TRBV7-3 to TRBJ2-5; 8 positions match TRBD1. The ends lost 4 bases at V and 5 bases at J; junction bases unmatched: 9. The CDR3 length is 15 residues. The germline CDR1 and CDR2 sequences are SGHTA and FQGTGA. DNA for the CDR3: TGTGCCAGCAGCTCCCAAGTTACAGGGGGGGAGACCCAGTACTTC. Its translation: CASSSQVTGGETQYF.

CDR3 amino acids: CASSDPAYRVQETQYF. Here the CDR3 DNA reads TGTGCCAGCAGTGACCCCGCCTACAGGGTCCAAGAGACCCAGTACTTC. The chain employs TRBV6-4 and TRBJ2-5; TRBD1 might be the D (6 bases). CDR1 is MRHNA and CDR2 is SNTAGT in the germline V gene. V was pared by 2 bases and J by 1 base, with 14 bases between. The CDR3 loop spans 16 amino acids.

Comment on this clone: In the same sample, other DNA sequences code for this CDR3. V usage is TRBV5-1 and J usage is TRBJ2-7; 10 nucleotides agree with TRBD2. The germline CDR1 and CDR2 sequences are SGHRS and YFSETQ. V lost 4 bases to trimming and J lost 2 bases; unmatched junction nucleotides: 9. The length of the CDR3 is 16 residues. CDR3 bases: TGCGCCAGCAGCAAACAAAGCGGGAGGGAAGCCTACGAGCAGTACTTC. Translated, it gives CASSKQSGREAYEQYF. The whole variable domain, remainder taken from reference TRBV5-1 and TRBJ2-7, is KAGVTQTPRYLIKTRGQQVTLSCSPISGHRSVSWYQQTPGQGLQFLFEYFSETQRNKGNFPGRFSGRQFSNSRSEMNVSTLELGDSALYLCASSKQSGREAYEQYFGPGTRLTVT.